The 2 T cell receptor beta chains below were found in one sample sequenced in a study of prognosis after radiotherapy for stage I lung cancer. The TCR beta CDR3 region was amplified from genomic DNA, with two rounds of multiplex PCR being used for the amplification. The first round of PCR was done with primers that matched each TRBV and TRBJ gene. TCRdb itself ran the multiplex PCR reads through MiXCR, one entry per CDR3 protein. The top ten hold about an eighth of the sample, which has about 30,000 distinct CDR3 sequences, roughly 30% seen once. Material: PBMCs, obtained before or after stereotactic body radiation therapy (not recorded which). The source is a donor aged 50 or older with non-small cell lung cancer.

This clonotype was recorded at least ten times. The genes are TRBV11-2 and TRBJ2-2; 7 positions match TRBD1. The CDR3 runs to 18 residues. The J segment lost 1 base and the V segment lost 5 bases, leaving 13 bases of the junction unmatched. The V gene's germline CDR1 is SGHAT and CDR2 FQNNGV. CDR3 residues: CASSRGLYRGRNTGELFF. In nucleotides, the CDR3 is TGTGCCAGCAGCCGCGGGCTATACAGGGGAAGGAACACCGGGGAGCTGTTTTTT. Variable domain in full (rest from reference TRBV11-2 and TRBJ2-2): EAGVAQSPRYKIIEKRQSVAFWCNPISGHATLYWYQQILGQGPKLLIQFQNNGVVDDSQLPKDRFSAERLKGVDSTLKIQPAKLEDSAVYLCASSRGLYRGRNTGELFFGEGSRLTVL.

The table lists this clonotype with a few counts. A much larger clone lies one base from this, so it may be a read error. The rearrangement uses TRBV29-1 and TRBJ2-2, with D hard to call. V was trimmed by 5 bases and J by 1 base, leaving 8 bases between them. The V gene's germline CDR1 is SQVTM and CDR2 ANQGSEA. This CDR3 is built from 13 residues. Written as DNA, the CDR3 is TGCAGCGTTTCAGTTGGGAACACCGGGGAGCTGTTTTTT. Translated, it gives CSVSVGNTGELFF.